The present entry profiles one T cell receptor beta chain with its context. Time point noted: peripheral blood 6 weeks after treatment start. The data are from a study of PD-L1 blockade in urothelial cancer. Germline V gives CDR1 KGHSH, CDR2 LQKENI. This CDR3 is built from 17 residues. Trimming cost V 3 bases and J 4 bases, with 19 bases left between them. Sequenced by immunoSEQ multiplex PCR; TCRdb stores in-frame clones only, minus some. Of under 55,000 clones listed, roughly four fifths are singletons. This sequence joins TRBV18 and TRBJ1-5, with a weak D call TRBD1 (5 bases). This clonotype was obtained from a man in his sixties with urothelial cancer. The starting material was PBMCs, obtained around atezolizumab (anti-PD-L1) treatment. In nucleotides, the CDR3 is TGTGCCAGCTCACCCCTTTCTCTCCAGGGTGGAAATCAGCCCCAGCATTTT. This encodes CASSPLSLQGGNQPQHF.